This is a list of T cell receptor beta chains from one sample in a study of T cells in Graves' hyperthyroidism and ophthalmopathy. MiXCR was run by TCRdb on the multiplex PCR reads, yielding one entry per CDR3 protein. The repertoire holds roughly 500,000 distinct CDR3 sequences, around 13% seen once, with under 7% in the top ten. Sample: blood. These receptors were taken from a woman in her twenties or thirties with Graves' hyperthyroidism that later progressed to Graves' ophthalmopathy. The CDR3 runs from the conserved cysteine through the conserved F or W. A D gene is named only where the DNA matches it firmly. Size tells how often a clone was seen (once, few, many) or the class of an expanded clone, and some rows leave it out.

J gene: TRBJ1-6
V gene: TRBV12-5
clone size: once
D gene: -
CDR3 DNA: TGTGCTAGTGGTTTGGGCGGGGATGTTTCACCCCTCCACTTT
CDR3 protein: CASGLGGDVSPLHF

J gene: TRBJ1-2
V gene: TRBV2
clone size: -
D gene: -
CDR3 DNA: TGTGCCAGCGGGGCCGAAACGGGTGGCTACACCTTC
CDR3 protein: CASGAETGGYTF

J gene: TRBJ2-3
V gene: TRBV18
clone size: -
D gene: -
CDR3 DNA: TGTGCCAGCTCACCTCCCGGAAGGGCAGCAGATACGCAGTATTTT
CDR3 protein: CASSPPGRAADTQYF

J gene: TRBJ1-2
V gene: TRBV5-4
clone size: -
D gene: -
CDR3 DNA: TGTGCCAGCAGCCCACGAGGTGCCCCATACTATGGCTACACCTTC
CDR3 protein: CASSPRGAPYYGYTF

J gene: TRBJ2-7
V gene: TRBV27
clone size: many
D gene: -
CDR3 DNA: TGTGCCAGCAGTTTCGGTTTTTACGAGCAGTACTTC
CDR3 protein: CASSFGFYEQYF

J gene: TRBJ2-7
V gene: TRBV2
clone size: many
D gene: -
CDR3 DNA: TGTGCCAGCAGTGAAAAAGGATTCGACGAGCAGTACTTC
CDR3 protein: CASSEKGFDEQYF

J gene: TRBJ2-7
V gene: TRBV4-1
clone size: -
D gene: -
CDR3 DNA: TGCGCCAGCAGCCAAGAGGGGGGTCCCGGCTACGAGCAGTACTTC
CDR3 protein: CASSQEGGPGYEQYF

J gene: TRBJ1-1
V gene: TRBV7-6
clone size: many
D gene: -
CDR3 DNA: TGTGCCAGCAGCGGGCGGCGGACGGGGAACACTGAAGCTTTCTTT
CDR3 protein: CASSGRRTGNTEAFF

J gene: TRBJ1-2
V gene: TRBV7-6
clone size: -
D gene: TRBD1
CDR3 DNA: TGTGCCAGCAGCCCTAGCGCACGGGGACAGCACTATGGCTACACCTTC
CDR3 protein: CASSPSARGQHYGYTF

J gene: TRBJ2-1
V gene: TRBV18
clone size: -
D gene: -
CDR3 DNA: TGTGCCAGCTCACCACCGTGGGAGCCGGGCGAGCAGTTCTTC
CDR3 protein: CASSPPWEPGEQFF

J gene: TRBJ2-4
V gene: TRBV11-3
clone size: -
D gene: -
CDR3 DNA: TGTGCCAGCAGCTTCGGTCAGGGCATTCAGTACTTC
CDR3 protein: CASSFGQGIQYF

J gene: TRBJ2-1
V gene: TRBV15
clone size: -
D gene: TRBD1
CDR3 DNA: TGTGCCACCAGGGATGGACAGGGGGCCGGCAATGAGCAGTTCTTC
CDR3 protein: CATRDGQGAGNEQFF

J gene: TRBJ2-7
V gene: TRBV6-2/TRBV6-3
clone size: -
D gene: -
CDR3 DNA: TGTGCCAGCAGTTACCCAGTGGCCTCCTACGAGCAGTACTTC
CDR3 protein: CASSYPVASYEQYF

J gene: TRBJ2-1
V gene: TRBV18
clone size: -
D gene: TRBD1
CDR3 DNA: TGTGCCAGCTCTACGGACAGGAACAATGAGCAGTTCTTC
CDR3 protein: CASSTDRNNEQFF

J gene: TRBJ1-5
V gene: TRBV6-1
clone size: few
D gene: -
CDR3 DNA: TGTGCCAGCACCCAAGGGGTAGGAGTCCAGCCCCAGCATTTT
CDR3 protein: CASTQGVGVQPQHF

J gene: TRBJ1-1
V gene: TRBV9
clone size: many
D gene: TRBD1
CDR3 DNA: TGTGCCAGCAGCGCCCAGGGACAGATGAACACTGAAGCTTTCTTT
CDR3 protein: CASSAQGQMNTEAFF

J gene: TRBJ1-2
V gene: TRBV6-1
clone size: -
D gene: -
CDR3 DNA: TGTGCCAGCGCATTTCCGGGCTATGGCTACACCTTC
CDR3 protein: CASAFPGYGYTF

J gene: TRBJ2-1
V gene: TRBV7-9
clone size: many
D gene: -
CDR3 DNA: TGTGCCAGCAGCTTAGACAGTGCCAACTACAATGAGCAGTTCTTC
CDR3 protein: CASSLDSANYNEQFF

J gene: TRBJ2-1
V gene: TRBV30
clone size: many
D gene: -
CDR3 DNA: TGTGCCTGGAGTAACGGGAGAGATTACAATGAGCAGTTCTTC
CDR3 protein: CAWSNGRDYNEQFF

J gene: TRBJ2-7
V gene: TRBV15
clone size: many
D gene: -
CDR3 DNA: TGTGCCACCAGTATTAGGGGTTCCTACGAGCAGTACTTC
CDR3 protein: CATSIRGSYEQYF

J gene: TRBJ1-1
V gene: TRBV2
clone size: many
D gene: TRBD1
CDR3 DNA: TGTGCCAGCAAGATGAGCGGGACAGGGGGGACTGAAGCTTTCTTT
CDR3 protein: CASKMSGTGGTEAFF

J gene: TRBJ1-6
V gene: TRBV7-6
clone size: -
D gene: -
CDR3 DNA: TGTGCCAGCAGCTTACAGGGAGCGAACTCACCCCTCCACTTT
CDR3 protein: CASSLQGANSPLHF

J gene: TRBJ1-4
V gene: TRBV12-3/TRBV12-4
clone size: many
D gene: TRBD1
CDR3 DNA: TGTGCCAGCAGTCAGACAGGGGGCAGTGAAAAACTGTTTTTT
CDR3 protein: CASSQTGGSEKLFF

J gene: TRBJ1-2
V gene: TRBV30
clone size: many
D gene: -
CDR3 DNA: TGTGCCTGGAGTGTACAGGTTGGGGGCTACACCTTC
CDR3 protein: CAWSVQVGGYTF

J gene: TRBJ1-2
V gene: TRBV28
clone size: many
D gene: -
CDR3 DNA: TGTGCCAGCAGTTTGGGGCAGGGCCATGGTGGCTACACCTTC
CDR3 protein: CASSLGQGHGGYTF

J gene: TRBJ1-6
V gene: TRBV10-1
clone size: -
D gene: -
CDR3 DNA: TGCGCCAGCAGTGAGAGGACAGTTTCACCCCTCCACTTT
CDR3 protein: CASSERTVSPLHF

J gene: TRBJ2-5
V gene: TRBV11-2
clone size: many
D gene: -
CDR3 DNA: TGTGCCAGCAGCCCGGGGGTTGAGACCCAGTACTTC
CDR3 protein: CASSPGVETQYF

J gene: TRBJ1-4
V gene: TRBV5-1
clone size: few
D gene: TRBD1
CDR3 DNA: TGCGCCAGCAGCTCGACTTACGGGACAGCAAATGAAAAACTGTTTTTT
CDR3 protein: CASSSTYGTANEKLFF

J gene: TRBJ2-5
V gene: TRBV11-2
clone size: many
D gene: -
CDR3 DNA: TGTGCCAGCAGCTACTCGGGTTCCGCGGGGGAGACCCAGTACTTC
CDR3 protein: CASSYSGSAGETQYF

J gene: TRBJ2-7
V gene: TRBV19
clone size: few
D gene: -
CDR3 DNA: TGTGCCAGTAGTATGGCGACACCCCGCCAGCAGTACTTC
CDR3 protein: CASSMATPRQQYF

J gene: TRBJ2-7
V gene: TRBV12-3/TRBV12-4
clone size: few
D gene: TRBD2
CDR3 DNA: TGTGCCAGCAGTTTAGCAGCGGGAGTTCCCGAGCAGTACTTC
CDR3 protein: CASSLAAGVPEQYF

J gene: TRBJ1-1
V gene: TRBV7-2
clone size: many
D gene: -
CDR3 DNA: TGTGCCAGCAGCTTAAACTCAGTGAACACTGAAGCTTTCTTT
CDR3 protein: CASSLNSVNTEAFF

J gene: TRBJ2-1
V gene: TRBV5-1
clone size: many
D gene: TRBD2
CDR3 DNA: TGCGCCAGCAGCTTGGGGCGATTAGCGGGATTTTACAATGAGCAGTTCTTC
CDR3 protein: CASSLGRLAGFYNEQFF

J gene: TRBJ2-1
V gene: TRBV2
clone size: many
D gene: -
CDR3 DNA: TGTGCCAGCAGTGAAGGGGGAGCGAATCGTTACAATGAGCAGTTCTTC
CDR3 protein: CASSEGGANRYNEQFF

J gene: TRBJ1-2
V gene: TRBV6-2/TRBV6-3
clone size: many
D gene: TRBD1
CDR3 DNA: TGTGCCAGCAGTCCGGCAATTGACAGGGATGGCTACACCTTC
CDR3 protein: CASSPAIDRDGYTF

J gene: TRBJ1-6
V gene: TRBV7-2
clone size: many
D gene: -
CDR3 DNA: TGTGCCAGCAGCTATGCAACAGGGTCACCCCTCCACTTT
CDR3 protein: CASSYATGSPLHF

J gene: TRBJ2-3
V gene: TRBV3-1
clone size: few
D gene: -
CDR3 DNA: TGTGCCAGCAGCCCGAACCCGGGTACGCAGTATTTT
CDR3 protein: CASSPNPGTQYF

J gene: TRBJ2-3
V gene: TRBV30
clone size: -
D gene: -
CDR3 DNA: TGTGCCTGGAGTGCAGAGAAGTACACAGATACGCAGTATTTT
CDR3 protein: CAWSAEKYTDTQYF

J gene: TRBJ2-3
V gene: TRBV18
clone size: many
D gene: -
CDR3 DNA: TGTGCCAGCTCACCAGTCCCGGACTTAGATACGCAGTATTTT
CDR3 protein: CASSPVPDLDTQYF

J gene: TRBJ2-3
V gene: TRBV6-1
clone size: many
D gene: -
CDR3 DNA: TGTGCCAGCAGTGAAAGCGGCACGTACACAGATACGCAGTATTTT
CDR3 protein: CASSESGTYTDTQYF

J gene: TRBJ2-2
V gene: TRBV6-2/TRBV6-3
clone size: many
D gene: TRBD1
CDR3 DNA: TGTGCCAGCAGTCGGGACAGGGGACTTTTCGGGGAGCTGTTTTTT
CDR3 protein: CASSRDRGLFGELFF

J gene: TRBJ2-1
V gene: TRBV6-1
clone size: few
D gene: -
CDR3 DNA: TGTGCCAGCAGTGATCTTGCGTTCGCCAATGAGCAGTTCTTC
CDR3 protein: CASSDLAFANEQFF

J gene: TRBJ2-6
V gene: TRBV25-1
clone size: -
D gene: -
CDR3 DNA: TGTGCCAGCAGTGAAACACCAAGCTCTGGGGCCAACGTCCTGACTTTC
CDR3 protein: CASSETPSSGANVLTF

J gene: TRBJ1-4
V gene: TRBV5-4
clone size: -
D gene: -
CDR3 DNA: TGTGCCAGCAGCCTGCGAACATGGACCAGCCGGGGCGAAAAACTGTTTTTT
CDR3 protein: CASSLRTWTSRGEKLFF

J gene: TRBJ2-7
V gene: TRBV7-2
clone size: many
D gene: -
CDR3 DNA: TGTGCCAGCAGCCGGATGGCGGGTCTGTACGAGCAGTACTTC
CDR3 protein: CASSRMAGLYEQYF

J gene: TRBJ1-6
V gene: TRBV3-1
clone size: few
D gene: TRBD1
CDR3 DNA: TGTGCCAGCAGCGCGGGACAGCTGACAAATTCACCCCTCCACTTT
CDR3 protein: CASSAGQLTNSPLHF

J gene: TRBJ2-7
V gene: TRBV28
clone size: many
D gene: -
CDR3 DNA: TGTGCCAGCAGCCTTGGATTCTACGAGCAGTACTTC
CDR3 protein: CASSLGFYEQYF

J gene: TRBJ1-1
V gene: TRBV7-2
clone size: -
D gene: TRBD1
CDR3 DNA: TGTGCCAGCAGCTCGGACAGGTGGGTCACTGAAGCTTTCTTT
CDR3 protein: CASSSDRWVTEAFF

J gene: TRBJ2-7
V gene: TRBV12-5
clone size: many
D gene: TRBD1
CDR3 DNA: TGTGCTAGTGACCTGCCGGGACAGGGGAACTACGAGCAGTACTTC
CDR3 protein: CASDLPGQGNYEQYF

J gene: TRBJ2-2
V gene: TRBV29-1
clone size: many
D gene: TRBD1
CDR3 DNA: TGCAGCGTTGAAGGGGGACAGTCGAACACCGGGGAGCTGTTTTTT
CDR3 protein: CSVEGGQSNTGELFF

J gene: TRBJ2-1
V gene: TRBV12-3/TRBV12-4
clone size: many
D gene: -
CDR3 DNA: TGTGCCAGCAGTCCTACCGGGACCTACAATGAGCAGTTCTTC
CDR3 protein: CASSPTGTYNEQFF

J gene: TRBJ2-3
V gene: TRBV29-1
clone size: many
D gene: -
CDR3 DNA: TGCAGCGTTGCCGTGATGGACTCAGATACGCAGTATTTT
CDR3 protein: CSVAVMDSDTQYF